This TCR beta chain was sequenced during a study of cytomegalovirus exposure and HLA in healthy donors. Study-wide background: Roughly 77 million unique TCRs from HLA-typed donors made up an early data release.

Study results and caveats: Immune exposure was documented only through CMV serostatus. In a later analysis, a genetic analysis reported fewer productive-TCR N-insertions in an Asian-associated ancestry cluster than the cohort average. Three chains linked to CMV were shown in vitro to be specific for CMV antigens.

On this clone itself: The antigen remains undetermined.

Per the germline V gene, CDR1 is LNHNV and CDR2 is YYDKDF (reference sequence). This CDR3 has 16 amino acids. Trimming removed 5 bases at V and 3 bases at J, with 14 bases between. Researchers ran the PCR with 60 Vbeta and 13 Jbeta primers. Profiling relied on immunoSEQ multiplex PCR, and the TCRdb table lists in-frame clones only, not all of them. The sample consists of about 280,000 clones, around 90% of them appearing once. Sequenced material: PBMCs. The rearrangement links TRBV15 to TRBJ2-6; the D gene is possibly TRBD2 (6 bases). The sequence derives from a woman between 18 and 30 years old in good health and CMV-seronegative. The chain's CDR3 is CATSAWGTYGANVLTF. The CDR3 nucleotides are TGTGCCACCAGCGCATGGGGGACTTATGGGGCCAACGTCCTGACTTTC.